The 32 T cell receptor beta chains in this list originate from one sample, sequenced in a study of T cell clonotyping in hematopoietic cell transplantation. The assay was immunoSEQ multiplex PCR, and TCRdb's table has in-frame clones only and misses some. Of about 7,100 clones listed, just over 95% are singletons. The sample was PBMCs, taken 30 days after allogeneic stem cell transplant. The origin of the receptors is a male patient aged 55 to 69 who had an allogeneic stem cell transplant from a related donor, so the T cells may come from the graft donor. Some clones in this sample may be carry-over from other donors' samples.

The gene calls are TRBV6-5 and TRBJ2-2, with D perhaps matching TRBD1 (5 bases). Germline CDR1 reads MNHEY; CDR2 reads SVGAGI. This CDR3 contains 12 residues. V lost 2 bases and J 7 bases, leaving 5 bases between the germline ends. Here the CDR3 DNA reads TGTGCCAGCAGTTACAGGGGCGGGGAGCTGTTTTTT. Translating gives CASSYRGGELFF.

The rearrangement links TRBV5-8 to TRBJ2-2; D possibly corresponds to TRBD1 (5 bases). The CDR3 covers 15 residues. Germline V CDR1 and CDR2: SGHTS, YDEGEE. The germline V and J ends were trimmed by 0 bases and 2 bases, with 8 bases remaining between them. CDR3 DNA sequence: TGTGCCAGCAGCTTGGACAGGAGAAACACCGGGGAGCTGTTTTTT. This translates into CASSLDRRNTGELFF.

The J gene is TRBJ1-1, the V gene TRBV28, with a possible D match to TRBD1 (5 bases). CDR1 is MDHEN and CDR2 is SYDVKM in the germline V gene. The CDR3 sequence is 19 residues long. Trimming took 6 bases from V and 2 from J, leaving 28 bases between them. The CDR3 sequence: CASSPVAPPVGHFNTEAFF. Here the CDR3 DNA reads TGTGCCAGCAGCCCCGTGGCCCCCCCCGTCGGACATTTTAACACTGAAGCTTTCTTT. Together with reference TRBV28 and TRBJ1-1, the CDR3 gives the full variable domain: DVKVTQSSRYLVKRTGEKVFLECVQDMDHENMFWYRQDPGLGLRLIYFSYDVKMKEKGDIPEGYSVSREKKERFSLILESASTNQTSMYLCASSPVAPPVGHFNTEAFFGQGTRLTVV.

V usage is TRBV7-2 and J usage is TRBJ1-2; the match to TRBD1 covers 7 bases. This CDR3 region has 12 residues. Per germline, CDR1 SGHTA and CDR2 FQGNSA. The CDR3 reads CAVRGESYGYTF. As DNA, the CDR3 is TGTGCAGTCAGGGGGGAGTCCTATGGCTACACCTTC.

CDR3 sequence: CASSPHNQPQHF. The CDR3 nucleotides are TGTGCCAGCAGCCCTCACAATCAGCCCCAGCATTTT. V and J are TRBV6-5 and TRBJ1-5; D is unresolved. The germline gives CDR1 MNHEY, CDR2 SVGAGI. V gave up 6 bases and J gave up 3 bases, with 6 bases separating them. There are 12 residues in the CDR3.

The CDR3 coding sequence is TGTGCCAGCAGTATTACGGGGGCCCCGCCTTTAGGGCAGTACTTC. This sequence encodes CASSITGAPPLGQYF. J is TRBJ2-7 and V is TRBV4-2; either TRBD1 or TRBD2 may fit D (6 bases each). Trimming cost V 6 bases and J 9 bases, with 24 bases left between them. The CDR3 consists of 15 residues. The germline CDR1 and CDR2 sequences are LGHNA and YNFKEQ.

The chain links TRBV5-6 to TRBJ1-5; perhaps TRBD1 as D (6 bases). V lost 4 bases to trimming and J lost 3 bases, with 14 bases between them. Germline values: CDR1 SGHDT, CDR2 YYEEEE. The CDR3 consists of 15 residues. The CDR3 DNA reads TGTGCCAGCAGCAGACAGGAACTGTTCAATCAGCCCCAGCATTTT. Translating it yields CASSRQELFNQPQHF.

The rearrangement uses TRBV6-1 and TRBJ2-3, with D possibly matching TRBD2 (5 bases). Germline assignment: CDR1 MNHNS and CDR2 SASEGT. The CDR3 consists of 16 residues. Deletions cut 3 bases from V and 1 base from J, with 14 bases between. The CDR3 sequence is CASSEGGHLGTDTQYF. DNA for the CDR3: TGTGCCAGCAGTGAGGGCGGGCACCTTGGCACAGATACGCAGTATTTT.

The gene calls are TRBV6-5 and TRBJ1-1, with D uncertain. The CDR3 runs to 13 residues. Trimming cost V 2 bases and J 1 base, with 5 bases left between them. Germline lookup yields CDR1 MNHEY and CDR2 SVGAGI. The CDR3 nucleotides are TGTGCCAGCAGTTACCAACAGAACACTGAAGCTTTCTTT. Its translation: CASSYQQNTEAFF.

The CDR3 coding sequence is TGTGCCTTGGGGAGGGGCGGAGAAGAGAACACTGAAGCTTTCTTT. Protein: CALGRGGEENTEAFF. V gene TRBV28 combines with J gene TRBJ1-1, with D maybe TRBD1 (5 bases). Germline CDR1 is MDHEN and CDR2 is SYDVKM. This CDR3 has 15 amino acids. V was shortened by 11 bases and J by 1 base, with 20 bases between the two germline ends. The entire variable domain, with the rest obtained from reference TRBV28 and TRBJ1-1, is as follows: DVKVTQSSRYLVKRTGEKVFLECVQDMDHENMFWYRQDPGLGLRLIYFSYDVKMKEKGDIPEGYSVSREKKERFSLILESASTNQTSMYLCALGRGGEENTEAFFGQGTRLTVV.

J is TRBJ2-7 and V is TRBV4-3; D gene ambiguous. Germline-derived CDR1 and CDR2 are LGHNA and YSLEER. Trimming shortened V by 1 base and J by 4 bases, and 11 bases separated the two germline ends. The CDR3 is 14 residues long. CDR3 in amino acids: CASSQGTAQYEQYF. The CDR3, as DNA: TGCGCCAGCAGCCAAGGAACAGCTCAATACGAGCAGTACTTC.

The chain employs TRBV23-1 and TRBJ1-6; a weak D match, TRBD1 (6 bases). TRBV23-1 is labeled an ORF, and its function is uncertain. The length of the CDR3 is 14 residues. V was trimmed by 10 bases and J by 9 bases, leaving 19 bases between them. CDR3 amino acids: CANPAQGLGSPLHF. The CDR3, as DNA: TGCGCCAACCCTGCACAGGGATTGGGTTCACCCCTCCACTTT.

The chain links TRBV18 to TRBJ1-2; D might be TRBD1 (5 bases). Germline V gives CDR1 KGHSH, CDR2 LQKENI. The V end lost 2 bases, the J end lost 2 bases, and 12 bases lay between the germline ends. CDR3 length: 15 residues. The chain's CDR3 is CASSPSGSFNYGYTF. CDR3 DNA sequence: TGTGCCAGCTCACCATCAGGGTCTTTCAACTATGGCTACACCTTC.

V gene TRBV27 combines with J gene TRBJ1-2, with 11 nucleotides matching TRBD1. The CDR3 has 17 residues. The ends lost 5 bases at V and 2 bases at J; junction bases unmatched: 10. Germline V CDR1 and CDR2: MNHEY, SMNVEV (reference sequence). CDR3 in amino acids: CASSPHRTGGANYGYTF. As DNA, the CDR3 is TGTGCCAGCAGTCCCCACCGGACAGGGGGCGCGAACTATGGCTACACCTTC.

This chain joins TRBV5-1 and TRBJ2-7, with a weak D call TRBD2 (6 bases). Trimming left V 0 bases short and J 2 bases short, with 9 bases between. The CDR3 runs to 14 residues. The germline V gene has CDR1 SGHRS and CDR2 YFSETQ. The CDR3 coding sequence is TGCGCCAGCAGCTTGGCCGGGGGTCCCTACGAGCAGTACTTC. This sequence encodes CASSLAGGPYEQYF.

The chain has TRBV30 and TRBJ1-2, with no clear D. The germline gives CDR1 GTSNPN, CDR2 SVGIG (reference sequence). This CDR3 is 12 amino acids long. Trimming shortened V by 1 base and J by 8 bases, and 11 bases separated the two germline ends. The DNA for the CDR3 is TGTGCCTGGAGTGGACTGGCTGGGGGCTACACCTTC. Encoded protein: CAWSGLAGGYTF.

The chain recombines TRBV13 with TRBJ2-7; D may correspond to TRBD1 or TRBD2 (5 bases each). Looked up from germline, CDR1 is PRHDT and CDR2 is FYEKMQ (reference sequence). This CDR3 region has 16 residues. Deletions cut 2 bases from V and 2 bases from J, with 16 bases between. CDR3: CASSLLSSEGTYEQYF. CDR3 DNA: TGTGCCAGCAGCTTACTCTCTTCCGAGGGGACCTACGAGCAGTACTTC.

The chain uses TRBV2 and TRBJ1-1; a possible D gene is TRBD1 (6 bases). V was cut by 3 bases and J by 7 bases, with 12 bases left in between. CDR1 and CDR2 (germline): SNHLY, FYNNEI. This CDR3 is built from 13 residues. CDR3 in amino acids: CASSDMRGSEAFF. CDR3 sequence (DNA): TGTGCCAGCAGTGATATGAGGGGGAGTGAAGCTTTCTTT.

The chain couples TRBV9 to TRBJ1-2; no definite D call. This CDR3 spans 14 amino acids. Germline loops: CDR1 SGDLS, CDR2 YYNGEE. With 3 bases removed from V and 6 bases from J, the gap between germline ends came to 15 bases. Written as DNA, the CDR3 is TGTGCCAGCAGCGCCCCTCAGGAGACACATGGCTACACCTTC. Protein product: CASSAPQETHGYTF.

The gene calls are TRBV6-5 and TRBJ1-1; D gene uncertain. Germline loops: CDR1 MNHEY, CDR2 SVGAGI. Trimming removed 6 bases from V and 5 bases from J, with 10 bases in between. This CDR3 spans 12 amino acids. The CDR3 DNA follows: TGTGCCAGCAGAAGGGTCGGGACTGAAGCTTTCTTT. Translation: CASRRVGTEAFF.

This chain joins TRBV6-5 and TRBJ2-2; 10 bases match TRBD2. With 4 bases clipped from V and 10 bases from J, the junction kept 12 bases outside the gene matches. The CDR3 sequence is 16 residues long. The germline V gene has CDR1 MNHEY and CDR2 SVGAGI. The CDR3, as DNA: TGTGCCAGCAGTTCCCATGGGGAGCGGGGGGGCGAGGAGCTGTTTTTT. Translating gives CASSSHGERGGEELFF.

This CDR3 is CASSSQGAEKLFF. Here the CDR3 DNA reads TGTGCCAGCAGTTCCCAAGGGGCAGAAAAACTGTTTTTT. The chain couples TRBV28 to TRBJ1-4; possible D gene TRBD1, 5 bases. Trimming removed 4 bases at V and 8 bases at J, with 11 bases between. The CDR3 totals 13 residues. Germline V CDR1 and CDR2: MDHEN, SYDVKM.

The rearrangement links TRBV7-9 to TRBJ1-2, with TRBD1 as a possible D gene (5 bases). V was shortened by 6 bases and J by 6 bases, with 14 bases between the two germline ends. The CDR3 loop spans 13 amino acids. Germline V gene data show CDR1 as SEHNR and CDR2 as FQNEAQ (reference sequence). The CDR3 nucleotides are TGTGCCAGCAGTTCGCAGGGTCGGGATGGCTACACCTTC. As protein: CASSSQGRDGYTF.

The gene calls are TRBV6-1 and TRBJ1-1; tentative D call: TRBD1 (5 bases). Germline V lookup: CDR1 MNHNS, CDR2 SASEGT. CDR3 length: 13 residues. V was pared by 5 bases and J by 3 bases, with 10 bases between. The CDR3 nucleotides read TGTGCCAGCAGTCCCGGAGGGGACACTGAAGCTTTCTTT. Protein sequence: CASSPGGDTEAFF.

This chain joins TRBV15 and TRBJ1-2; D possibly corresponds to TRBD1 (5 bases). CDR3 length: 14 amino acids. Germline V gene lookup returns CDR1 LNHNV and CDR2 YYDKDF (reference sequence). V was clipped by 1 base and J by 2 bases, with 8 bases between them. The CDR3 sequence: CATSRAGINYGYTF. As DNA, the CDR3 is TGTGCCACCAGCAGAGCAGGGATCAACTATGGCTACACCTTC.

CDR3 DNA sequence: TGTGCCAGCAGTTACTCAGGGAGTAGCACTGAAGCTTTCTTT. The encoded protein is CASSYSGSSTEAFF. The V and J genes are TRBV6-5 and TRBJ1-1; D gene ambiguous. The CDR3 has 14 residues. Germline V gene lookup returns CDR1 MNHEY and CDR2 SVGAGI. The germline V and J ends were trimmed by 0 bases and 4 bases, with 9 bases remaining between them.

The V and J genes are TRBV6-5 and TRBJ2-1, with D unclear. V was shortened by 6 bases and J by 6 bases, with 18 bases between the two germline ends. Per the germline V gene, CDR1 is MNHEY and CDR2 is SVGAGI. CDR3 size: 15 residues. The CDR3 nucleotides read TGTGCCAGCAGCCGATGGGTTATTACGGGCAATGAGCAGTTCTTC. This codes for CASSRWVITGNEQFF.

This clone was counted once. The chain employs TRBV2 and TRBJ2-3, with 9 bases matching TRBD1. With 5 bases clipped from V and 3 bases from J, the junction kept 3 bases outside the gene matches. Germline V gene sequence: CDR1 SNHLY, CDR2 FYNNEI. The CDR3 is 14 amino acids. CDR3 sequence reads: CASSRDRATDTQYF. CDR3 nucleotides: TGTGCCAGCAGTCGGGACAGGGCAACAGATACGCAGTATTTT.

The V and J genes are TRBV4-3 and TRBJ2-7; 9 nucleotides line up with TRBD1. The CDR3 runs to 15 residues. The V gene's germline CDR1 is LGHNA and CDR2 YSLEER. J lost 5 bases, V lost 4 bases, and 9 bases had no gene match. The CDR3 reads CASSPAGRDRDEQYF. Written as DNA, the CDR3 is TGCGCCAGCAGCCCAGCCGGGCGGGACAGGGACGAGCAGTACTTC.

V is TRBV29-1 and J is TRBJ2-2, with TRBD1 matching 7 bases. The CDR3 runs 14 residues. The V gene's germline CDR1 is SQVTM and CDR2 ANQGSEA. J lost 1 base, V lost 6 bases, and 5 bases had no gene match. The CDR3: CSVAGTENTGELFF. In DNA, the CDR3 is TGCAGCGTCGCCGGGACAGAGAACACCGGGGAGCTGTTTTTT.

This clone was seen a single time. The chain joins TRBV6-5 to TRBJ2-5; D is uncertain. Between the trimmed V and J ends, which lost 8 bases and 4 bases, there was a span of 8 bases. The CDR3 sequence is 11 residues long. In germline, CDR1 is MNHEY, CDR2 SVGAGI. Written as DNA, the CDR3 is TGTGCCAGCTCGCCGGGAGAGACCCAGTACTTC. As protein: CASSPGETQYF.

CDR3 sequence: CASITGQLGRFSNQPQHF. CDR3 in DNA: TGTGCCAGTATTACAGGTCAGCTAGGGCGATTTAGCAATCAGCCCCAGCATTTT. The chain recombines TRBV19 with TRBJ1-5, with D tentatively TRBD1 (5 bases). The CDR3 is made up of 18 amino acids. V lost 7 bases, J lost 0 bases, and 22 bases lay in between. Germline V gives CDR1 LNHDA, CDR2 SQIVND (reference sequence).